This record concerns one TCR beta chain sequence. It lacks a known antigen. No base quality values were provided; no much bigger clone lies one nucleotide off. At the junction V is shortened by 3 bases and J by 0 bases; bases outside the gene matches: 2. From the cysteine up to the phenylalanine, the CDR3 has a length of 14 residues. Of the read, only the CDR3 DNA is kept; its 42 bases are in frame from base 1. CDR1 and CDR2 are read off the germline V gene as SGHTA and FQGNSA. This sample stems from a study of blood T cell repertoires in COVID-19 (dated by TCRdb to the early 2020s). A note on the overall study: The collaborator samples originated in the United States, Italy and Spain and spanned the acute and convalescent phases of COVID-19. The material from the prospective study consisted of cDNA or gDNA derived from T cells, B-cell-depleted T cells, or PBMCs. The dataset comprised deeply sampled blood TCRbeta repertoires from subjects exposed to, actively infected with, or recovered from COVID-19. A freely available public database, intended as a resource for researchers studying the immune response to SARS-CoV-2, is where the repertoires were released. Samples came from the ongoing ImmuneRACE study (first 160 participants) plus 1,254 subjects from 6 global collaborators. A de-identified subject ID, COVID-19 status, age in years and sex were almost always included in the sample metadata. HLA class I and class II types, where available, came from metadata supplied by the sample provider rather than from assay-based typing. General study outcomes and caveats: How much clinical and demographic metadata was included differed by source and by participant, and the metadata was provided uncurated.

TCRbeta CDR3 regions were amplified from genomic DNA using the immunoSEQ Assay, a bias-controlled multiplex PCR. The paper's processing steps were these. The number of nucleated cells in each sample was estimated by amplification of reference gene primers within the assay. To quantify the absolute abundance of each unique TCRbeta CDR3 rearrangement, sequence reads were collapsed and filtered. Productive Simpson clonality was computed per sample as the square root of Simpson's diversity index over productive rearrangements. Not all clones reach the TCRdb copy of this immuneACCESS table, which keeps in-frame sequences only. Checked studies attribute under half of the gap to unresolved V genes and leave the rest unexplained. The D gene and trimming were derived from the DNA, and the V and J assignments and clone size from that table. The sample yields 250,000 to 350,000 clones; approximately 88% were counted once. The ten largest clones take up over 1.3% of the sample.

One collaborating source in Seattle enrolled patients while the patients were actively infected and followed the patients over time throughout the course of disease. The collaborating institutions used their own protocols to collect whole blood in K2EDTA tubes. For TCRbeta analysis, collaborator samples were shipped as frozen whole blood, as isolated PBMCs, or as DNA extracted from either sample type. The rearranged chain carries TRBV7-2 and TRBJ2-7; TRBD2 agrees with 7 junctional bases. Sequenced: peripheral blood. The sequence came from a human donor with COVID-19, enrolled during active disease. The donor label of this sample is uncertain. At the DNA level, the sequence is TGTGCCAGCAGCTTTACTAGCGCCTCCTACGAGCAGTACTTC. Its amino acids are CASSFTSASYEQYF.